Below are 9 T cell receptor beta chains sequenced from a single sample in a study of T cell repertoires in cytomegalovirus infection. In TCRdb, the reads were re-called with MiXCR into one record per CDR3 protein. The repertoire holds some 440,000 distinct CDR3 sequences, with around 32% as singletons. The sequenced material came from PBMCs. The receptors come from a human donor in good health (CMV status not recorded). Some clones in this sample may be carry-over from other donors' samples.

This clonotype was counted many times. The gene calls are TRBV6-6 and TRBJ1-1; 9 bases are shared with TRBD1. CDR1 is MNHNY, CDR2 SVGAGI, per germline (reference sequence). After removal of 6 bases from V and 8 bases from J, the junction contained 16 bases not matched to a gene. This CDR3 has 16 amino acids. This CDR3 is CASSPFTGTGMSEAFF. DNA for the CDR3: TGTGCCAGCAGCCCTTTTACCGGGACAGGGATGTCCGAAGCTTTCTTT.

This clonotype has just a few counts. The chain combines TRBV2 with TRBJ1-5; D might be TRBD1 (6 bases). The CDR3 is 14 amino acids. Trimming left V 5 bases short and J 5 bases short, with 13 bases between. Germline V gene lookup returns CDR1 SNHLY and CDR2 FYNNEI. CDR3: CASSLDRSYQPQHF. The CDR3 DNA reads TGTGCCAGCAGTCTTGACAGGTCGTATCAGCCCCAGCATTTT. Based on the CDR3 plus reference TRBV2 and TRBJ1-5, the full variable domain is EPEVTQTPSHQVTQMGQEVILRCVPISNHLYFYWYRQILGQKVEFLVSFYNNEISEKSEIFDDQFSVERPDGSNFTLKIRSTKLEDSAMYFCASSLDRSYQPQHFGDGTRLSIL.

This clonotype was seen only a few times. The chain is built from TRBV7-6 and TRBJ2-1; weak D call: TRBD2 (6 bases). Trimming stripped 5 bases from V and 0 bases from J, with 11 bases between. This CDR3 region has 15 residues. Germline CDR1 reads SGHVS; CDR2 reads FNYEAQ. The CDR3 DNA follows: TGTGCCAGCAGCACTGGGGGGAGCTCCTACAATGAGCAGTTCTTC. Translated: CASSTGGSSYNEQFF.

The J gene is TRBJ2-3, the V gene TRBV20-1, with 10 bases that match TRBD1. This CDR3 is 17 amino acids long. The V and J ends lost 2 bases and 2 bases, in that order; junction bases with no gene match: 10. Germline V gene sequence: CDR1 DFQATT, CDR2 SNEGSKA (reference sequence). CDR3 in DNA: TGCAGTGCTAGACCCCGGGACAGGGGCCCCCTCACAGATACGCAGTATTTT. It encodes CSARPRDRGPLTDTQYF.

This clonotype was detected a few times. In DNA, the CDR3 is TGTGCCAGCAGTTTTATGGGACAGGGATGGCGCGAGCAGTACTTC. It translates to CASSFMGQGWREQYF. This chain uses TRBV12-3 or TRBV12-4 with TRBJ2-7; 9 positions match TRBD1. This CDR3 region has 15 residues. Losses at the gene ends were 3 bases for V and 6 bases for J; bases not matched to a gene: 9.

The chain employs TRBV20-1 and TRBJ2-1, with TRBD1 matching over 7 bases. Trimming removed 5 bases from V and 7 bases from J; junction bases left unmatched: 17. CDR3 length: 16 residues. Germline CDR1 is DFQATT and CDR2 is SNEGSKA (reference sequence). CDR3 coding DNA: TGCAGTGCTCCGAGGACAGGTGCTTTGAATTGGAATGAGCAGTTCTTC. Its translation: CSAPRTGALNWNEQFF.

In the case of this clonotype: A junction end diverges from the germline sequence, so it may reflect a read error. The CDR3 loop reads CSSSQEHRQPQHF. CDR3 DNA: TGCTCCAGCAGCCAAGAACACCGCCAGCCCCAGCATTTT. V usage is TRBV4-1 and J usage is TRBJ1-5; D unresolved. Germline lookup yields CDR1 MGHRA and CDR2 YSYEKL. The CDR3 has 13 amino acids.

This clonotype occurred a few times. The V gene is TRBV27, the J gene TRBJ2-1; 12 nucleotides match TRBD2. Per germline, CDR1 MNHEY and CDR2 SMNVEV (reference sequence). The CDR3 runs to 16 residues. The trim removed 6 bases at V and 8 bases at J, leaving 11 bases unmatched. The CDR3 DNA follows: TGTGCCAGCAGCCACCTAGCGGGGGGGCCTCAGGATGAGCAGTTCTTC. Translation gives CASSHLAGGPQDEQFF.

This clonotype has just a few counts. J is TRBJ2-6 and V is TRBV2, with D tentatively TRBD1 (6 bases). This CDR3 is built from 18 residues. The germline V and J ends were trimmed by 6 bases and 0 bases, with 18 bases remaining between them. Germline CDR1 is SNHLY and CDR2 is FYNNEI. The CDR3 DNA reads as TGTGCCAGCAGGGCCCATCGGACAGAGAGCTCTGGGGCCAACGTCCTGACTTTC. The encoded protein is CASRAHRTESSGANVLTF.